One sample yielded the 28 T cell receptor beta chains listed below, sequenced in a study of CD8 T cells in ankylosing spondylitis. General observations from the study: Characteristic of ankylosing spondylitis blood, it appeared, was a TCR beta motif comprising roughly 8 highly homologous variants.

For these TCRs, the target antigens are not known. TCRdb reprocessed the 5' RACE reads with MiXCR, giving one entry per CDR3 protein. This sample carries about 220,000 distinct CDR3 sequences, around 7.9% of them seen once, and the ten largest clones take 14%. The sequencing sample was made of blood, either unsorted or a sorted T cell fraction (not recorded which). Source of these receptors: a male donor with ankylosing spondylitis.

This clonotype showed up many times. The genes are TRBV5-1 and TRBJ2-3, with D possibly being TRBD2 (6 bases). Trimming stripped 1 base from V and 0 bases from J, with 21 bases between. Per germline, CDR1 SGHRS and CDR2 YFSETQ. This CDR3 spans 19 amino acids. CDR3 nucleotides: TGCGCCAGCAGCTTGCCGCCAGAAAGTAGCGGACCTAGCACAGATACGCAGTATTTT. As protein: CASSLPPESSGPSTDTQYF.

This clonotype has at least ten counts. This rearrangement joins TRBV9 to TRBJ2-3; possibly TRBD2 for D (5 bases). The CDR3 is made up of 14 amino acids. CDR1 SGDLS and CDR2 YYNGEE come from the germline V gene. V was clipped by 3 bases and J by 5 bases, with 13 bases between them. The CDR3 nucleotides read TGTGCCAGCAGCGAAGGAACTAGGAGAGATACGCAGTATTTT. The encoded protein is CASSEGTRRDTQYF.

This clonotype was detected a few times. The rearrangement uses TRBV11-1 and TRBJ1-3; a weak D match, TRBD1 (5 bases). Germline CDR1 and CDR2: SGHAT and FQDESV (reference sequence). The CDR3 loop spans 14 amino acids. Deletions cut 5 bases from V and 15 bases from J, with 23 bases between. CDR3 amino acids: CASSEGPRPSPGYF. The CDR3 coding sequence is TGTGCCAGCAGCGAGGGACCGCGGCCGTCACCGGGATATTTT.

This clonotype was found many times. This chain connects TRBV27 to TRBJ2-4, with D perhaps being TRBD1 or TRBD2 (5 bases each). CDR1 and CDR2 from the germline V gene are MNHEY and SMNVEV (reference sequence). The CDR3 covers 14 residues. Between the trimmed V and J ends, which lost 6 bases and 2 bases, there was a span of 11 bases. CDR3 sequence (DNA): TGTGCCAGCAGCGTCCGGGGACCCAAAAACATTCAGTACTTC. It encodes CASSVRGPKNIQYF.

This clonotype was found many times. This chain joins TRBV20-1 and TRBJ1-1, with unresolved D. The V end lost 3 bases, the J end lost 1 base, and 9 bases lay between the germline ends. The CDR3 is made up of 13 amino acids. The germline gives CDR1 DFQATT, CDR2 SNEGSKA (reference sequence). Here the CDR3 DNA reads TGCAGTGCTAGTTGGACGGGGAACACTGAAGCTTTCTTT. This gives the protein CSASWTGNTEAFF.

The chain recombines TRBV7-9 with TRBJ1-4, with D possibly being TRBD1 (5 bases). Germline V lookup: CDR1 SEHNR, CDR2 FQNEAQ (reference sequence). The CDR3 loop spans 17 amino acids. The ends were cut back, 4 bases at V and 2 bases at J, with 17 bases in the middle. The DNA for the CDR3 is TGTGCCAGCAGCTGGGGGGTGCGCGGGACGACTAATGAAAAACTGTTTTTT. Amino acid sequence: CASSWGVRGTTNEKLFF.

In its sample, this clonotype was seen many times. The V and J genes are TRBV7-9 and TRBJ1-2, with D perhaps TRBD1 (5 bases). This CDR3 contains 13 residues. Per the germline V gene, CDR1 is SEHNR and CDR2 is FQNEAQ (reference sequence). Trimming took 5 bases from V and 6 from J, leaving 13 bases between them. CDR3 coding DNA: TGTGCCAGCAGCGAGCAGACAGAGAATGGCTACACCTTC. Protein: CASSEQTENGYTF.

This clonotype occurred many times. The rearrangement links TRBV19 to TRBJ2-1; maybe TRBD1 (6 bases). Trimming removed 6 bases at V and 2 bases at J, with 14 bases between. CDR1 and CDR2 from the germline V gene are LNHDA and SQIVND (reference sequence). This CDR3 is built from 15 residues. The CDR3 loop is CASRAGTSPYNEQFF. As DNA, the CDR3 is TGTGCCAGTAGAGCCGGGACATCACCCTACAATGAGCAGTTCTTC. Filled out from reference TRBV19 and TRBJ2-1, the complete variable domain reads DGGITQSPKYLFRKEGQNVTLSCEQNLNHDAMYWYRQDPGQGLRLIYYSQIVNDFQKGDIAEGYSVSREKKESFPLTVTSAQKNPTAFYLCASRAGTSPYNEQFFGPGTRLTVL.

Many counts were recorded for this clonotype. V and J are TRBV11-2 and TRBJ2-3; unclear D gene. Trimming pared 1 base from V and 3 bases from J, leaving 11 bases between. The CDR3 extends over 15 amino acids. Germline CDR1 reads SGHAT; CDR2 reads FQNNGV. The DNA of the CDR3 is TGTGCCAGCAGCTTAGTGTCCTACACTACAGATACGCAGTATTTT. Translating gives CASSLVSYTTDTQYF.

This clonotype was counted at least ten times. The V and J genes are TRBV20-1 and TRBJ1-1; D remains ambiguous. V lost 1 base and J lost 1, with 10 bases in between. The CDR3 sequence is 14 residues long. The germline V gene encodes CDR1 DFQATT and CDR2 SNEGSKA (reference sequence). This CDR3 reads CSARGPGSNTEAFF. The CDR3, as DNA: TGCAGTGCTAGAGGTCCGGGCTCGAACACTGAAGCTTTCTTT.

This clonotype was counted many times. V gene TRBV18 combines with J gene TRBJ2-1; D is possibly TRBD1 (6 bases). CDR3 length equals 14 residues. The V end was cut by 4 bases, the J end by 2 bases, with 9 bases between. Germline CDR1 KGHSH, CDR2 LQKENI. The CDR3 DNA follows: TGTGCCAGCTCACATGGGGGCCCCTACAATGAGCAGTTCTTC. This sequence encodes CASSHGGPYNEQFF.

There are many counts of this clonotype. V is TRBV29-1 and J is TRBJ2-7; 9 bases agree with TRBD1. Germline loops: CDR1 SQVTM, CDR2 ANQGSEA. CDR3 length equals 13 residues. Germline trimming cut 6 bases from V and 4 bases from J; bases unmatched to any gene: 7. The chain's CDR3 is CSVRDRERYEQYF. The CDR3 DNA sequence: TGCAGCGTCAGGGACAGGGAACGGTACGAGCAGTACTTC.

This clonotype was found many times. The chain uses TRBV29-1 and TRBJ2-3, with 9 bases lining up with TRBD2. The CDR3 contains 15 residues. CDR1 and CDR2 (germline): SQVTM, ANQGSEA. DNA of the CDR3: TGCAGAGTAGCGGGAGTACGGGAAAACGCAGATACGCAGTATTTT. Residues: CRVAGVRENADTQYF.

The table lists this clonotype with many counts. The chain has TRBV4-3 and TRBJ1-1, with D unclear. The CDR3 covers 15 residues. The V gene lost 1 base and the J gene lost 0 bases, with 9 bases spanning the gap. Germline assignment: CDR1 LGHNA and CDR2 YSLEER. The CDR3 reads CASSQVPQMNTEAFF. The CDR3 DNA sequence: TGCGCCAGCAGCCAAGTCCCTCAGATGAACACTGAAGCTTTCTTT.

This clonotype was counted at least ten times. This chain uses TRBV20-1 with TRBJ2-2; the match to TRBD2 covers 9 bases. Trimming removed 3 bases from V and 5 bases from J; junction bases left unmatched: 10. The germline CDR1 and CDR2 sequences are DFQATT and SNEGSKA (reference sequence). The CDR3 contains 16 residues. The CDR3 DNA follows: TGCAGTGCTAGGCTCGGGTTAGCGGGGGAGACCGGGGAGCTGTTTTTT. The encoded protein is CSARLGLAGETGELFF.

This clonotype appeared many times. The chain has TRBV7-2 and TRBJ2-3, with 15 bases lining up with TRBD2. The length of the CDR3 is 16 residues. Trimming took 1 base from V and 4 from J; bases not matched to a gene: 0. CDR1 is SGHTA and CDR2 is FQGNSA in the germline V gene. The CDR3 here is CASSLGTSGGADTQYF. The CDR3 coding sequence is TGTGCCAGCAGCTTAGGGACTAGCGGGGGGGCAGATACGCAGTATTTT.

This clonotype was detected a few times. The chain links TRBV15 to TRBJ2-1; 7 bases fit TRBD1. Germline V gene sequence: CDR1 LNHNV, CDR2 YYDKDF (reference sequence). V trimming: 0 bases; J trimming: 4 bases; junction bases outside the gene matches: 9. The CDR3 loop spans 17 amino acids. The CDR3 coding sequence is TGTGCCACCAGCAGAGATCCGGTCAGGGGGTTGTACAATGAGCAGTTCTTC. As protein: CATSRDPVRGLYNEQFF.

This clonotype was recorded at least ten times. The chain is built from TRBV27 and TRBJ1-5, with D unresolved. V lost 6 bases, J lost 3 bases, and 12 bases lay in between. This CDR3 spans 14 amino acids. The V gene's germline CDR1 is MNHEY and CDR2 SMNVEV (reference sequence). CDR3 sequence (DNA): TGTGCCAGCAGCCTAGCAAGAATCAATCAGCCCCAGCATTTT. Its translation: CASSLARINQPQHF.

The chain links TRBV13 to TRBJ1-5; unclear D gene. The V end was cut by 5 bases, the J end by 1 base, with 9 bases between. Germline CDR1 reads PRHDT; CDR2 reads FYEKMQ (reference sequence). CDR3 size: 14 residues. CDR3 amino acids: CASSASGSNQPQHF. The CDR3, as DNA: TGTGCCAGCAGCGCCTCAGGAAGCAATCAGCCCCAGCATTTT.

The chain is built from TRBV7-9 and TRBJ2-5; D is uncertain. The CDR3 extends over 12 amino acids. V was trimmed by 4 bases and J by 5 bases, leaving 8 bases between them. Germline V gene sequence: CDR1 SEHNR, CDR2 FQNEAQ (reference sequence). The CDR3 region has the DNA TGTGCCAGCAGCTCCACATGGGAGACCCAGTACTTC. It codes for CASSSTWETQYF.

Ten or more counts support this clonotype. The J gene is TRBJ1-2, the V gene TRBV4-3; tentative D call: TRBD1 (5 bases). The CDR3 loop spans 16 amino acids. With 1 base removed from V and 5 bases from J, the gap between germline ends came to 17 bases. Per germline, CDR1 LGHNA and CDR2 YSLEER. CDR3: CASSQVGQGDVYGYTF. The CDR3 DNA sequence: TGCGCCAGCAGCCAAGTGGGGCAGGGCGACGTTTATGGCTACACCTTC.

The chain combines TRBV6-4 with TRBJ2-6; 7 nucleotides agree with TRBD2. Germline V lookup: CDR1 MRHNA, CDR2 SNTAGT. The ends lost 4 bases at V and 0 bases at J; junction bases unmatched: 3. The length of the CDR3 is 16 residues. Here the CDR3 DNA reads TGTGCCAGCAGTGCTAGCGGCCTCTCTGGGGCCAACGTCCTGACTTTC. Its translation is CASSASGLSGANVLTF.

The sample holds many counts of this clonotype. The J gene is TRBJ2-7, the V gene TRBV7-6, with 10 bases that match TRBD2. There are 14 residues in the CDR3. J lost 7 bases, V lost 5 bases, and 8 bases had no gene match. Germline CDR1 and CDR2: SGHVS and FNYEAQ. The CDR3 nucleotides read TGTGCCAGCAGCATTAGCGGGAGGCTTGAAGAGCAGTACTTC. Translation gives CASSISGRLEEQYF.

This clonotype was seen at least ten times. The chain is built from TRBV5-1 and TRBJ1-1; D not certain. The V end was cut by 0 bases, the J end by 1 base, with 4 bases between. CDR3 length equals 13 residues. The germline V gene has CDR1 SGHRS and CDR2 YFSETQ. As DNA, the CDR3 is TGCGCCAGCAGCTTGGACAGGAACACTGAAGCTTTCTTT. Encoded protein: CASSLDRNTEAFF. Using reference TRBV5-1 and TRBJ1-1 for the parts outside the CDR3, the full variable domain is KAGVTQTPRYLIKTRGQQVTLSCSPISGHRSVSWYQQTPGQGLQFLFEYFSETQRNKGNFPGRFSGRQFSNSRSEMNVSTLELGDSALYLCASSLDRNTEAFFGQGTRLTVV.

Only a few counts were recorded for this clonotype. V and J are TRBV15 and TRBJ1-1, with D maybe TRBD1 (5 bases). There are 15 residues in the CDR3. V was trimmed by 0 bases and J by 4 bases, leaving 12 bases between them. CDR1 and CDR2 from the germline V gene are LNHNV and YYDKDF (reference sequence). The CDR3 DNA reads as TGTGCCACCAGCAGAGATGGGGGACGGGCCACTGAAGCTTTCTTT. This codes for CATSRDGGRATEAFF.

This clonotype was recorded many times. The chain links TRBV25-1 to TRBJ1-2; D is perhaps TRBD1 (6 bases). The V and J ends lost 3 bases and 8 bases respectively, with 25 bases between them. The CDR3 runs 17 residues. CDR1 and CDR2 from the germline V gene are MGHDK and SYGVNS. The CDR3 nucleotides read TGTGCCAGCAGTGACCCTGGGATCTGGACGGGGACATGGGGCTACACCTTC. It encodes CASSDPGIWTGTWGYTF.

The rearrangement links TRBV20-1 to TRBJ2-3; 7 bases agree with TRBD2. Germline CDR1 and CDR2: DFQATT and SNEGSKA (reference sequence). This CDR3 is 14 amino acids long. Trimming at V came to 7 bases and at J to 1 base, leaving 8 bases not matched to a gene. The CDR3 loop is CSESRELRTDTQYF. CDR3 sequence (DNA): TGCAGTGAGTCGCGGGAGTTGCGCACAGATACGCAGTATTTT.

This clonotype was observed a handful of times. The rearrangement joins TRBV7-8 to TRBJ2-1; 7 bases are shared with TRBD2. The CDR3 covers 14 residues. Germline V lookup: CDR1 SGHVS, CDR2 FQNEAQ. V shed 1 base and J 4 bases; nucleotides not matched to a gene: 1. DNA of the CDR3: TGTGCCAGCAGCTTAGAGCGGGGATACAATGAGCAGTTCTTC. It translates to CASSLERGYNEQFF.